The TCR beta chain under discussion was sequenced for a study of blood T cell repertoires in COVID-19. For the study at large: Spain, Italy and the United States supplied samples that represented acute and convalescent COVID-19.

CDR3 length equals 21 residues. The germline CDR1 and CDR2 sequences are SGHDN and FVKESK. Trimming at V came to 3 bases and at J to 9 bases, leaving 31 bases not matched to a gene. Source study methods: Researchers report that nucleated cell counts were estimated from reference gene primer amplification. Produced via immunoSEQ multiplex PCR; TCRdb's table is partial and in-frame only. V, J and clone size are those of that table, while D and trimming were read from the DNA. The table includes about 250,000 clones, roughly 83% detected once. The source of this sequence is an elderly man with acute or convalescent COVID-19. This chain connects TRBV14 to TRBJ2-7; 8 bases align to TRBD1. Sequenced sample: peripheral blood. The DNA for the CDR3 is TGTGCCAGCAGCCAGGTCCCGGGACAGGATTCATTACGAGCGGTTCTCCAAGGGCAGTACTTC. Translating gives CASSQVPGQDSLRAVLQGQYF.